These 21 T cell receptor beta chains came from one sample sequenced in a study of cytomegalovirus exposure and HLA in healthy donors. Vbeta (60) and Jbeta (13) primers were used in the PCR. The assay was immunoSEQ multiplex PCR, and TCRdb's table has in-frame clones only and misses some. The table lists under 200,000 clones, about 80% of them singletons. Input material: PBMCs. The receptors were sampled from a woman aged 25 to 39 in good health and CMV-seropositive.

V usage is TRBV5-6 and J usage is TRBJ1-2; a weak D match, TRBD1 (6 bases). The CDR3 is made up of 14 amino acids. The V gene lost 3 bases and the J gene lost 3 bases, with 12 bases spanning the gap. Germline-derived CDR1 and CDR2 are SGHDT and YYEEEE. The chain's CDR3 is CASSYRRQDYGYTF. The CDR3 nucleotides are TGTGCCAGCAGCTACCGTCGACAGGACTATGGCTACACCTTC.

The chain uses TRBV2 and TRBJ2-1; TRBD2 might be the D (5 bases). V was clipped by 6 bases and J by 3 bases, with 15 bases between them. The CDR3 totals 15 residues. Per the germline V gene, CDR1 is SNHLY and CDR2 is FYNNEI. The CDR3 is CASSERATYYNEQFF. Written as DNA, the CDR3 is TGTGCCAGCAGCGAGAGGGCTACCTACTACAATGAGCAGTTCTTC. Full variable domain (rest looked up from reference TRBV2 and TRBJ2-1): EPEVTQTPSHQVTQMGQEVILRCVPISNHLYFYWYRQILGQKVEFLVSFYNNEISEKSEIFDDQFSVERPDGSNFTLKIRSTKLEDSAMYFCASSERATYYNEQFFGPGTRLTVL.

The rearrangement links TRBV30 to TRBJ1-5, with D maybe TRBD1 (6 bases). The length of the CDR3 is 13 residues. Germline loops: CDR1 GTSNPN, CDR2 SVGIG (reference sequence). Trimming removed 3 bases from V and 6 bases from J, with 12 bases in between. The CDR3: CAWRQGGGQPQHF. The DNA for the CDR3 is TGTGCCTGGAGACAGGGCGGGGGTCAGCCCCAGCATTTT.

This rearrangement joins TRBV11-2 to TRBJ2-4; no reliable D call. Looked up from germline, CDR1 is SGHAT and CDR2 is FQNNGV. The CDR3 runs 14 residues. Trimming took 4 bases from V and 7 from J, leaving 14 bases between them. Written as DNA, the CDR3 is TGTGCCAGCAGCTCCGACTTTGAAAGGAACATTCAGTACTTC. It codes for CASSSDFERNIQYF. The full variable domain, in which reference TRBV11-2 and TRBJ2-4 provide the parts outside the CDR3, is EAGVAQSPRYKIIEKRQSVAFWCNPISGHATLYWYQQILGQGPKLLIQFQNNGVVDDSQLPKDRFSAERLKGVDSTLKIQPAKLEDSAVYLCASSSDFERNIQYFGAGTRLSVL.

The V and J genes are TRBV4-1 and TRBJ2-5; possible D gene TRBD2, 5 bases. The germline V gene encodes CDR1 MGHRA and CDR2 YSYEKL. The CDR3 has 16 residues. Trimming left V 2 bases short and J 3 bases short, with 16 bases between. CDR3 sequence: CASSQYRSGPEETQYF. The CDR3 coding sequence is TGCGCCAGCAGCCAATATAGAAGCGGACCTGAAGAGACCCAGTACTTC.

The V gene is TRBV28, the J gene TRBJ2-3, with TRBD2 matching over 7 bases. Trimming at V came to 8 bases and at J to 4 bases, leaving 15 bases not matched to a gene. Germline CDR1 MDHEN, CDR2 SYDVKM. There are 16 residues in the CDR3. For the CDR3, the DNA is TGTGCCAGCGCTCTCGCCGGGGGGTTTGGGGCAGATACGCAGTATTTT. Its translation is CASALAGGFGADTQYF.

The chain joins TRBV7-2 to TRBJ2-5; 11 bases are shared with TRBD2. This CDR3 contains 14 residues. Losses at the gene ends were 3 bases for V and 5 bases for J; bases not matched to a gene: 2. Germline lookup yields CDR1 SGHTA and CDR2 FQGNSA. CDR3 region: CASSLTSGIETQYF. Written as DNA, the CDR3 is TGTGCCAGCAGCTTGACTAGCGGGATTGAGACCCAGTACTTC.

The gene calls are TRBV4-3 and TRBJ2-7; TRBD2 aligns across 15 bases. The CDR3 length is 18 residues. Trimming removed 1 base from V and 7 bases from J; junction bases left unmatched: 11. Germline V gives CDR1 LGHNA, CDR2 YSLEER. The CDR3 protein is CASSQGGLAGGLHREQYF. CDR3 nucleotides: TGCGCCAGCAGCCAAGGGGGACTAGCGGGAGGCCTCCACCGAGAGCAGTACTTC.

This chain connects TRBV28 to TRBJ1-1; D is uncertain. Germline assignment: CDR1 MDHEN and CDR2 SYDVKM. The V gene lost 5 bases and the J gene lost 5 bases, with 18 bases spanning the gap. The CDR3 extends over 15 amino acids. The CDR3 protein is CASSPPQRRETEAFF. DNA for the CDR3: TGTGCCAGCAGTCCCCCCCAGAGGCGGGAAACTGAAGCTTTCTTT.

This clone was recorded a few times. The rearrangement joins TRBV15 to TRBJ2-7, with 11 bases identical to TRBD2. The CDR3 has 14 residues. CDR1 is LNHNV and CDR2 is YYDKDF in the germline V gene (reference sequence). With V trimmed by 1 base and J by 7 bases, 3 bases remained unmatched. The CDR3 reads CATSRGLAGREQYF. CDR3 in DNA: TGTGCCACCAGCAGAGGACTAGCGGGAAGGGAGCAGTACTTC. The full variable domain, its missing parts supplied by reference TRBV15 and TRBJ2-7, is DAMVIQNPRYQVTQFGKPVTLSCSQTLNHNVMYWYQQKSSQAPKLLFHYYDKDFNNEADTPDNFQSRRPNTSFCFLDIRSPGLGDTAMYLCATSRGLAGREQYFGPGTRLTVT.

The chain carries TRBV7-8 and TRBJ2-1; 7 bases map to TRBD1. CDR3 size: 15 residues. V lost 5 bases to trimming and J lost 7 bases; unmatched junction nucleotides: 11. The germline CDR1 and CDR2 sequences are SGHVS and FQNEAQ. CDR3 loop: CASSLTRGQGNEQFF. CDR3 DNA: TGTGCCAGCAGCCTAACGAGGGGGCAAGGGAATGAGCAGTTCTTC. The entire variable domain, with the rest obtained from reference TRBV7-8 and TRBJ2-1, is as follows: GAGVSQSPRYKVAKRGQDVALRCDPISGHVSLFWYQQALGQGPEFLTYFQNEAQLDKSGLPSDRFFAERPEGSVSTLKIQRTQQEDSAVYLCASSLTRGQGNEQFFGPGTRLTVL.

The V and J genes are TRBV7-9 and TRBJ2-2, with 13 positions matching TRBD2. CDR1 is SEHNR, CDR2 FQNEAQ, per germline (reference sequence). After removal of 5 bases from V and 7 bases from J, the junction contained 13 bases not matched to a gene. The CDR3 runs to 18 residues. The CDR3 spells CASSLRTSGSTKGGELFF. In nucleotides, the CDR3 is TGTGCCAGCAGCCTCCGGACTAGCGGGAGCACAAAGGGCGGGGAGCTGTTTTTT. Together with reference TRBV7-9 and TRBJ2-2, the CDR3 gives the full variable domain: DTGVSQNPRHKITKRGQNVTFRCDPISEHNRLYWYRQTLGQGPEFLTYFQNEAQLEKSRLLSDRFSAERPKGSFSTLEIQRTEQGDSAMYLCASSLRTSGSTKGGELFFGEGSRLTVL.

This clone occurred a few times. This chain's CDR3 is CGVRGAFYTF. In DNA, the CDR3 is TGTGGGGTTCGGGGGGCGTTCTACACCTTC. The chain uses TRBV30 and TRBJ1-2, with a tentative D call TRBD1 (6 bases). The germline CDR1 and CDR2 sequences are GTSNPN and SVGIG (reference sequence). The CDR3 has 10 amino acids.

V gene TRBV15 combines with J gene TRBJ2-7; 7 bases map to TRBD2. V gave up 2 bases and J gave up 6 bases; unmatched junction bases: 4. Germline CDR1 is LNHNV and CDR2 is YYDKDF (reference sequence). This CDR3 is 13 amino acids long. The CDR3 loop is CATSRYPGGEQYF. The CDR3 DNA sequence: TGTGCCACCAGCAGATACCCGGGGGGCGAGCAGTACTTC.

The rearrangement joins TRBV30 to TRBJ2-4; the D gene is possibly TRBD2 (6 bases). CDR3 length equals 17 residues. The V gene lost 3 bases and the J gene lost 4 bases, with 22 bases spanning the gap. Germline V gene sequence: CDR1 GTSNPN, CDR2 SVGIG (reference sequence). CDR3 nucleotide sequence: TGTGCCTGGAGGTCTTCGGTGGGGAGGTCTTTGAAAAACATTCAGTACTTC. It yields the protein CAWRSSVGRSLKNIQYF.

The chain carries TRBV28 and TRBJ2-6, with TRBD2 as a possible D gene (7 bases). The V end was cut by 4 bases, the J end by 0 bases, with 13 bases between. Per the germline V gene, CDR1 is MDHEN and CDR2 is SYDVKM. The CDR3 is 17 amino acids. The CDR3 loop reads CASSYAGADSGANVLTF. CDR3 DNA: TGTGCCAGCAGTTATGCGGGGGCGGACTCTGGGGCCAACGTCCTGACTTTC.

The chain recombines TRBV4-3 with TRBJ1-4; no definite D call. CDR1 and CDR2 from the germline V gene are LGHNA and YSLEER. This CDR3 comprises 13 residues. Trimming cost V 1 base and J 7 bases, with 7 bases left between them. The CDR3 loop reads CASSQGEGEKLFF. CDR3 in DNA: TGCGCCAGCAGCCAAGGGGAGGGTGAAAAACTGTTTTTT.

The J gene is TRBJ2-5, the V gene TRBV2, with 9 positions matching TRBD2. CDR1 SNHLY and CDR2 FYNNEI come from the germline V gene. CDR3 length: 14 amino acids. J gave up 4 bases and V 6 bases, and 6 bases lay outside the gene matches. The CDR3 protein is CASSLGGGAETQYF. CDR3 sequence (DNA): TGTGCCAGCAGCCTTGGCGGGGGGGCAGAGACCCAGTACTTC.

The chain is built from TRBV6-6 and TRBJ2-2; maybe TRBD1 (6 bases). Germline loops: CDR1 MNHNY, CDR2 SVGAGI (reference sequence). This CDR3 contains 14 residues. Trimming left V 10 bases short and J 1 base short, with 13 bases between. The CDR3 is CATQGRGNTGELFF. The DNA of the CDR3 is TGTGCCACTCAGGGCAGGGGGAACACCGGGGAGCTGTTTTTT.

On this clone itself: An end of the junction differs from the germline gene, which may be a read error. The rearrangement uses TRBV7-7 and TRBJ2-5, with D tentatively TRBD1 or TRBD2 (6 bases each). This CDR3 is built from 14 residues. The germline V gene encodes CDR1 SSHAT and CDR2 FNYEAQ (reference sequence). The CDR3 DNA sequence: TGTGCTAGCAGCCTAGCAGGGGCGGGGGAGACCCAGTACTTC. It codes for CASSLAGAGETQYF.

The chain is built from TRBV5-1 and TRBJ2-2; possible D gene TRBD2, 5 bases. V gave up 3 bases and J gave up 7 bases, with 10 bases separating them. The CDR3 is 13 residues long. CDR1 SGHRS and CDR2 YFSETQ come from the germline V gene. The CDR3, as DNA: TGCGCCAGCAGCTGGGGTGGAGGCGGGGAGCTGTTTTTT. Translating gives CASSWGGGGELFF.